This TCR beta chain emerged from a study of precursors of human CD4 cytotoxic T cells (dated by TCRdb to 2017 to 2018). Regarding the research as a whole: The bulk TCR-seq analysis covered CD4+ memory subsets from approximately 15 donors in total. Sequences for both the TCRalpha and TCRbeta chains came out of the TCR-seq analysis of about 15 donors (table S7). Points the paper makes about the study in general: The limitation that the direction of differentiation between precursor and effector cells cannot be definitively established by a human observational design was noted by the authors. Expanded effector clonotypes made up a larger fraction of IL-7Rhigh TEMRA clonotypes than of TEM or TCM clonotypes. Only 13 of the 14 donors were included in some bulk TCR-seq comparisons, suggesting that not every subset was available for every donor. More restricted TCR repertoires, with lower diversity and more expanded clonotypes, were shown by IL-7Rhigh and IL-7R- TEMRA subsets than by TCM and TEM subsets.

With regard to this clonotype: This clone's antigen is unknown. No per-base quality is available; no much larger clone lies one base away.

Bulk UMI-based TCR sequencing was performed on four sorted CD4+ memory subsets (TCM, TEM, IL-7Rhigh TEMRA, IL-7R- TEMRA) to test a precursor-effector relationship among CD4 cytotoxic T cells. The cells came from peripheral blood mononuclear cells that had been isolated from human blood. Sequencing took place on an Illumina MiSeq. The published analysis was carried out like this. Repertoire diversity was measured with the Shannon-Wiener index computed in VDJtools. Expanded TCRbeta clonotypes were defined as those with a clonotype frequency of at least 3. TCRdb reprocessing: public reads trimmed at Q25 with fastp, clones called with MiXCR, in-frame beta chains kept. Entries are consolidated by CDR3 protein sequence, retaining the most common genes and DNA. The V and J calls come from TCRdb's annotation, not from the publication. This sample comprises several hundred distinct CDR3 sequences, about 21% of them detected only once. The ten largest clones add up to 15% of the sample.

Trimming at the junction amounts to 7 bases on V and 3 bases on J, and the germline ends lie 3 bases apart. There are 11 amino acids in the CDR3, from cysteine to phenylalanine inclusive. Only CDR3 DNA is held: 33 bases, read in frame from base 1. The chain is encoded by TRBV12-3 or TRBV12-4 joined to TRBJ2-2, with no D gene named confidently. The sample comprised memory CD4+ T cells from blood (PBMCs). This clonotype was sampled from a human donor in good health. The CDR3 sequence is CASIDTGELFF. The DNA is as follows: TGTGCCAGCATCGACACCGGGGAGCTGTTTTTT.